Sequencing of this T cell receptor (beta chain) was carried out in a study of cytomegalovirus exposure and HLA in healthy donors. Study at large: Falling in the Caucasian-associated ancestry cluster were 80% to 90% of a few hundred genotyped donors.

The CDR3 contains 17 residues. Germline lookup yields CDR1 SGDLS and CDR2 YYNGEE. Germline trimming cut 5 bases from V and 8 bases from J; bases unmatched to any gene: 17. Regarding the study as a whole: Presence/absence analyses assumed roughly uniform sequencing depth across donors, which may not hold.

For this clone: Its antigen is undetermined.

Primers: 60 Vbeta forward and 13 Jbeta reverse. In the authors' workflow: Later, tens of millions of unique TCR beta chains were counted in an analysis, and approximately 10 million of them were shared. Some clones are missing from TCRdb's copy, which holds only in-frame ones; the method was immunoSEQ multiplex PCR. That table gives V, J and clone size, and the DNA gave D and trimming. This sample has roughly 150,000 clones, with roughly 84% found just once. This sequence joins TRBV9 and TRBJ2-1, with 9 bases matching TRBD2. This TCR derives from a boy aged 2-15 years in good health and CMV-seronegative. Sample: PBMCs. CDR3 coding DNA: TGTGCCAGCAGTCGATTCGGGGTAGCGGGAGAGTTCGATGAGCAGTTCTTC. Amino acid sequence: CASSRFGVAGEFDEQFF.